This T cell receptor (beta chain) was sequenced for a study of chemoradiotherapy in HPV16-positive cancers. CDR1 and CDR2 from the germline V gene are SGHNT and YYREEE (reference sequence). V lost 5 bases and J lost 4, with 13 bases in between. CDR3 length: 13 residues. Repeated repertoire sampling spanned the course of chemoradiotherapy. Findings and limits, study-wide: Candidate HPV-specific clones and E7-related TCR motifs grew in tumor during treatment. In HPV16-positive patients, HPV-responsive T-cell expansion tracked better recurrence-free survival. Functional assays defining HPV-specific T cells used only two HPV16-positive patients.

Profiled with immunoSEQ multiplex PCR; TCRdb holds only in-frame clones, not every one. The sample lists more than 7,500 clones, roughly 76% occurring once. This clone was counted once. Its antigen is currently unknown. This sequence originates from a human donor with HPV-associated anogenital cancer. This specimen was taken from a patient who underwent chemoradiotherapy. V is TRBV5-4 and J is TRBJ2-7, with D possibly matching TRBD2 (6 bases). The CDR3: CASSTEGYYEQYF. CDR3 nucleotide sequence: TGTGCCAGCAGTACGGAGGGCTATTACGAGCAGTACTTC.